The text below deals with one TCR beta chain. The CDR3 has 18 amino acids. Looked up from germline, CDR1 is MNHEY and CDR2 is SVGEGT. The J segment lost 2 bases and the V segment lost 0 bases, leaving 7 bases of the junction unmatched. This table comes from immunoSEQ multiplex PCR, and its TCRdb copy is limited to in-frame clones, with some not included. This sample has fewer than 200,000 clones; just over 90% occur once, and the top ten carry roughly 4%. These data belong to a study of control samples from healthy donors and cancer patients. This clonotype was obtained from a woman in her sixties in good health. Sequencing input: blood. The rearrangement joins TRBV6-2 or TRBV6-3 to TRBJ2-2, with TRBD2 identical over 9 bases. The CDR3 DNA follows: TGTGCCAGCAGTTACTCGGATATAGCGGGGGCAAACACCGGGGAGCTGTTTTTT. Translation gives CASSYSDIAGANTGELFF.